These 10 T cell receptor beta chains came from one sample sequenced in a study of identical twins. From the 5' RACE reads, TCRdb called clonotypes with MiXCR, one entry per CDR3 protein. The sample has around 1.7 million distinct CDR3 sequences, around a third seen once. The sequenced material came from cord blood. These receptor sequences come from a newborn girl in good health.

The chain links TRBV7-6 to TRBJ2-1, with D hard to call. The CDR3 is made up of 17 amino acids. Germline V gene data show CDR1 as SGHVS and CDR2 as FNYEAQ. Trimming took 1 base from V and 3 from J, leaving 16 bases between them. The chain's CDR3 is CASSLGSSNPNYNEQFF. CDR3 sequence (DNA): TGTGCCAGCAGCTTAGGTAGCAGCAACCCAAACTACAATGAGCAGTTCTTC.

The chain uses TRBV2 and TRBJ2-7; no clear D. V was shortened by 1 base and J by 7 bases, with 5 bases between the two germline ends. The CDR3 runs 11 residues. Germline V CDR1 and CDR2: SNHLY, FYNNEI. CDR3 in amino acids: CASSEVAEQYF. In nucleotides, the CDR3 is TGTGCCAGCAGTGAAGTGGCGGAGCAGTACTTC.

Here the CDR3 DNA reads TGCGCCAGCAGCTTACAGGGAAATTCTAACTATGGCTACACCTTC. Its protein product is CASSLQGNSNYGYTF. V usage is TRBV5-1 and J usage is TRBJ1-2, with a possible D match to TRBD1 (6 bases). The V and J ends lost 2 bases and 0 bases respectively, with 11 bases between them. Germline V gives CDR1 SGHRS, CDR2 YFSETQ. The CDR3 contains 15 residues.

This clonotype was counted many times. V usage is TRBV6-6 and J usage is TRBJ2-7; D possibly corresponds to TRBD1 (6 bases). Per germline, CDR1 MNHNY and CDR2 SVGAGI (reference sequence). V was cut by 5 bases and J by 2 bases, with 10 bases left in between. This CDR3 is 13 amino acids long. The CDR3 loop reads CASSRNRAYEQYF. CDR3 nucleotides: TGTGCCAGCAGTAGAAACAGGGCCTACGAGCAGTACTTC.

This clonotype was observed a few times. The rearrangement uses TRBV13 and TRBJ2-1; 8 bases fit TRBD2. The CDR3 is 17 residues long. From germline, CDR1 is PRHDT and CDR2 FYEKMQ (reference sequence). V shed 2 bases, J shed 0 bases, and the junction held 6 bases outside the gene matches. The CDR3 sequence: CASSLSISGGSYNEQFF. The CDR3 coding sequence is TGTGCCAGCAGCTTATCAATAAGCGGGGGCTCCTACAATGAGCAGTTCTTC.

This chain joins TRBV20-1 and TRBJ2-3; 10 positions agree with TRBD2. The germline V gene encodes CDR1 DFQATT and CDR2 SNEGSKA (reference sequence). The CDR3 has 15 amino acids. Trimming removed 0 bases from V and 8 bases from J; junction bases left unmatched: 8. CDR3 sequence: CSARDRLAGDATQYF. The CDR3 coding sequence is TGCAGTGCTAGAGATCGGCTAGCGGGAGATGCTACGCAGTATTTT.

This chain links TRBV13 with TRBJ1-4; weak D call: TRBD1 (6 bases). From germline, CDR1 is PRHDT and CDR2 FYEKMQ (reference sequence). V was shortened by 3 bases and J by 2 bases, with 10 bases between the two germline ends. CDR3 length equals 15 residues. This CDR3 reads CASSFMGHTNEKLFF. CDR3 in DNA: TGTGCCAGCAGCTTTATGGGACATACTAATGAAAAACTGTTTTTT.

The chain employs TRBV28 and TRBJ2-5; 8 positions agree with TRBD2. CDR3 length: 15 residues. The J segment lost 4 bases and the V segment lost 4 bases, leaving 8 bases of the junction unmatched. CDR1 MDHEN and CDR2 SYDVKM come from the germline V gene. The CDR3 DNA reads TGTGCCAGCAGTTCCACGGGACTAGGGGGAGAGACCCAGTACTTC. Translation: CASSSTGLGGETQYF.

This CDR3 is CASSQVGGSGSMAYEQYF. CDR3 coding DNA: TGCGCCAGCAGCCAAGTAGGGGGATCCGGGAGTATGGCCTACGAGCAGTACTTC. This chain links TRBV4-1 with TRBJ2-7; D is possibly TRBD1 or TRBD2 (6 bases each). V was trimmed by 1 base and J by 2 bases, leaving 21 bases between them. Germline assignment: CDR1 MGHRA and CDR2 YSYEKL. CDR3 length: 18 amino acids.

The rearrangement links TRBV28 to TRBJ2-5, with 16 positions matching TRBD2. CDR1 MDHEN and CDR2 SYDVKM come from the germline V gene. V lost 6 bases and J lost 11; bases outside the gene matches: 12. This CDR3 comprises 16 residues. The CDR3 bases are TGTGCCAGCAGCCCCGGGACTAGCGGGAGGGCCTTTGAGCAGTACTTC. Protein: CASSPGTSGRAFEQYF.